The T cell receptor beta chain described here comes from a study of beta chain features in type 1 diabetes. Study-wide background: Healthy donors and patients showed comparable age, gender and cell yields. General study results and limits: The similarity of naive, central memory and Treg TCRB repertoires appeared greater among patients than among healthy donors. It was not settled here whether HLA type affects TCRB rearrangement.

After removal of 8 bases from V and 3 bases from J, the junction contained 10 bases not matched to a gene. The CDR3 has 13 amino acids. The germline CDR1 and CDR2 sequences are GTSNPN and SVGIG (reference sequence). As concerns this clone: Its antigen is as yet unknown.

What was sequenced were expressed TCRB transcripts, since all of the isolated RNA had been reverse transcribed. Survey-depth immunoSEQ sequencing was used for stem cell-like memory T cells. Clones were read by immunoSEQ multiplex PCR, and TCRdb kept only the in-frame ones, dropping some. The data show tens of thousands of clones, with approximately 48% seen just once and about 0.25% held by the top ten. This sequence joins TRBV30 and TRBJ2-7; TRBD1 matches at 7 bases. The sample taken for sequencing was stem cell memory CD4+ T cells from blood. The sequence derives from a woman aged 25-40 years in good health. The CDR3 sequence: CATGWTGDYEQYF. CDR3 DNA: TGTGCCACGGGATGGACAGGCGACTACGAGCAGTACTTC.